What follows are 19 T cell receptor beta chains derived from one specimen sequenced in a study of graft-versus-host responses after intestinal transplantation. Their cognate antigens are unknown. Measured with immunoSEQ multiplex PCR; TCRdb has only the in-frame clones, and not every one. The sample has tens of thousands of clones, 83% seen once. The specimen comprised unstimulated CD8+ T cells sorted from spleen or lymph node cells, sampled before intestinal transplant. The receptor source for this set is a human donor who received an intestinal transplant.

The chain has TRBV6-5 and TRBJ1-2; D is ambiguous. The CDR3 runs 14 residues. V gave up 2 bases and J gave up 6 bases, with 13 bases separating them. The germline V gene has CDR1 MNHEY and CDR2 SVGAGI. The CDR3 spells CASSYRRKGHGYTF. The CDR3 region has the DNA TGTGCCAGCAGTTACAGGAGGAAGGGCCATGGCTACACCTTC.

The CDR3 DNA reads TGTGCCATCGCGGACAGCTCCTACAATGAGCAGTTCTTC. Protein sequence: CAIADSSYNEQFF. The chain employs TRBV10-3 and TRBJ2-1; the D gene is possibly TRBD1 (6 bases). V lost 8 bases to trimming and J lost 0 bases, with 8 bases between them. This CDR3 comprises 13 residues. CDR1 and CDR2 from the germline V gene are ENHRY and SYGVKD.

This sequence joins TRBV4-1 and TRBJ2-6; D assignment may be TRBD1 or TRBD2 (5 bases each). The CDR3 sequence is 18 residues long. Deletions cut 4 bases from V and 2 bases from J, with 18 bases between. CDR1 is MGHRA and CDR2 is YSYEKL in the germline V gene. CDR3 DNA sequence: TGCGCCAGCAGCCGCCGGGACGGAGATCTAACTGGGGCCAACGTCCTGACTTTC. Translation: CASSRRDGDLTGANVLTF.

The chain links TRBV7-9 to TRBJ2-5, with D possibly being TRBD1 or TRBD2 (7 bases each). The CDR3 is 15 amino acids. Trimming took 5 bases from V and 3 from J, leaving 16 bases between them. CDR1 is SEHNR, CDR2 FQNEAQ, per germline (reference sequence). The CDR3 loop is CASSLAQGREETQYF. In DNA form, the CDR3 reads TGTGCCAGCAGCCTTGCACAGGGGAGGGAAGAGACCCAGTACTTC.

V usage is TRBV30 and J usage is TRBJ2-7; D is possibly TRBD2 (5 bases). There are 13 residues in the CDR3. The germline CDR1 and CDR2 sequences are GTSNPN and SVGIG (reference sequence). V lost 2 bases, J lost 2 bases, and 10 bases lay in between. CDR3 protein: CAWSTSGAYEQYF. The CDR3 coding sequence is TGTGCCTGGAGTACCAGCGGTGCCTACGAGCAGTACTTC.

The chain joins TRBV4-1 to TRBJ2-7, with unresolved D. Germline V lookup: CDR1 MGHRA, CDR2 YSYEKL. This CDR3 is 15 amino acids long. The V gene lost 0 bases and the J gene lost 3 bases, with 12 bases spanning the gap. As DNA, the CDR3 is TGCGCCAGCAGCCAAGAGCCTCTCTTGGGCTACGAGCAGTACTTC. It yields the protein CASSQEPLLGYEQYF.

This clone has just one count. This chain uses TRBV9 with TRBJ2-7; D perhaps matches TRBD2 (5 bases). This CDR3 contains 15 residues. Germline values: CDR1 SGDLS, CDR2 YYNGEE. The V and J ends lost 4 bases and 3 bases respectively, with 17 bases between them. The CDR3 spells CASSPIPSADYEQYF. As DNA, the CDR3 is TGTGCCAGCAGCCCGATACCCTCAGCGGACTACGAGCAGTACTTC.

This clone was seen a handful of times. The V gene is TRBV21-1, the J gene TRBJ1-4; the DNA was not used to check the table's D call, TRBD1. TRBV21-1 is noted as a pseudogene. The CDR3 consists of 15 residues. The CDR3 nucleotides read TGTGCCAGCCTCCCAAAGGCAGGGGTTCGAGAAAAACTGTTTTTT. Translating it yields CASLPKAGVREKLFF.

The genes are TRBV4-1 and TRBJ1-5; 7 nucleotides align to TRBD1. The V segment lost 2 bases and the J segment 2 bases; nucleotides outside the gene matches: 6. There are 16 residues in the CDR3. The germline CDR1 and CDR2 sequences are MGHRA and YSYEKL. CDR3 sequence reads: CASSQNQGGGNQPQHF. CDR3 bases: TGCGCCAGCAGCCAAAACCAGGGGGGAGGCAATCAGCCCCAGCATTTT.

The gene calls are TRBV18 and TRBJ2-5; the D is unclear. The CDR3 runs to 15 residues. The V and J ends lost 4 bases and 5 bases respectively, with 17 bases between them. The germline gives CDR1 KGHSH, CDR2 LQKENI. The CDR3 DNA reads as TGTGCCAGCTCACGCACTATGGGGTCTTATGAGACCCAGTACTTC. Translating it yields CASSRTMGSYETQYF.

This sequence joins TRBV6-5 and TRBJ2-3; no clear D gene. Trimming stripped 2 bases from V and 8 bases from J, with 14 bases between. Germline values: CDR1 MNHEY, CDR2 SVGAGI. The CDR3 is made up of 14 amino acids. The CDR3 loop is CASSYPPHARTQYF. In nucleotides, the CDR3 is TGTGCCAGCAGTTACCCCCCCCATGCGCGTACGCAGTATTTT.

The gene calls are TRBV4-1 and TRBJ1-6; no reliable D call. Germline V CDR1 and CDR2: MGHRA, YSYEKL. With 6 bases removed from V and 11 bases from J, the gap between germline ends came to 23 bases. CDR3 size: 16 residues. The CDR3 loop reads CASRPYRAPRKAPLHF. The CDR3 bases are TGCGCCAGCAGACCTTATCGGGCACCGAGGAAGGCACCCCTCCACTTT.

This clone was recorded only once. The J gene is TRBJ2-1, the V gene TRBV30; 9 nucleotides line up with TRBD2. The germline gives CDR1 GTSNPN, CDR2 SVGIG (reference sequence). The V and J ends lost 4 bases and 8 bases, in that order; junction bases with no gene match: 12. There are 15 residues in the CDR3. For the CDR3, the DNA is TGTGCCTGGACAAGTTACCTAGCGGGATGGGATGAGCAGTTCTTC. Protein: CAWTSYLAGWDEQFF.

For the CDR3, the DNA is TGTGCCAGCAGCCAAGAAGGTTGGGAGGAGTACACTACCTACGAGCAGTACTTC. It encodes CASSQEGWEEYTTYEQYF. The chain employs TRBV4-2 and TRBJ2-7; a weak D match, TRBD2 (6 bases). The CDR3 consists of 18 residues. Trimming removed 0 bases at V and 2 bases at J, with 20 bases between. Germline V gene lookup returns CDR1 LGHNA and CDR2 YNFKEQ.

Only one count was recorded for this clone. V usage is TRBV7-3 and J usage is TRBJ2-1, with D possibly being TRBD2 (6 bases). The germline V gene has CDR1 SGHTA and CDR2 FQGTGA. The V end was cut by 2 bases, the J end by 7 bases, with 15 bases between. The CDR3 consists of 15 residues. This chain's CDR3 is CASSLGYGSVNEQFF. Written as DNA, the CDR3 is TGTGCCAGCAGCTTAGGGTACGGGAGTGTAAATGAGCAGTTCTTC. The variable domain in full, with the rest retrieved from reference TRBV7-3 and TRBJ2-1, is GAGVSQTPSNKVTEKGKYVELRCDPISGHTALYWYRQSLGQGPEFLIYFQGTGAADDSGLPNDRFFAVRPEGSVSTLKIQRTERGDSAVYLCASSLGYGSVNEQFFGPGTRLTVL.

Here the CDR3 DNA reads TGTGCCAGCAGTCCGCGGGACACCCTCGGTGCGACTGAAGCTTTCTTT. Residues: CASSPRDTLGATEAFF. The rearrangement links TRBV27 to TRBJ1-1, with D possibly matching TRBD1 (6 bases). Germline CDR1 is MNHEY and CDR2 is SMNVEV (reference sequence). Trimming shortened V by 5 bases and J by 5 bases, and 21 bases separated the two germline ends. There are 16 residues in the CDR3.

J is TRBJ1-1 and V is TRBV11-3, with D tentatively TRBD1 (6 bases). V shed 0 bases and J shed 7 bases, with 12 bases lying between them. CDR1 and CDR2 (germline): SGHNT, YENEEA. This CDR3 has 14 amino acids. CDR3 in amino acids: CASSLETGDFEAFF. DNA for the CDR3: TGTGCCAGCAGCTTAGAGACAGGAGACTTTGAAGCTTTCTTT.

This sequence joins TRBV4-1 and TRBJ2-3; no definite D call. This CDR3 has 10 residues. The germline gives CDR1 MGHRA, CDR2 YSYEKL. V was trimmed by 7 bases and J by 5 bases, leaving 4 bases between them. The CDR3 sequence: CASTGDTQYF. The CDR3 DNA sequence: TGCGCCAGCACCGGAGATACGCAGTATTTT.

The CDR3 DNA reads as TGTGCCAGCAGTTCCGAAGGGACAGGGACCCGCGAGCAGTACTTC. As protein: CASSSEGTGTREQYF. V is TRBV28 and J is TRBJ2-7; 9 bases align to TRBD1. The CDR3 spans 15 residues. Germline trimming cut 4 bases from V and 6 bases from J; bases unmatched to any gene: 10. Germline V gene lookup returns CDR1 MDHEN and CDR2 SYDVKM. The entire variable domain, with the rest obtained from reference TRBV28 and TRBJ2-7, is as follows: DVKVTQSSRYLVKRTGEKVFLECVQDMDHENMFWYRQDPGLGLRLIYFSYDVKMKEKGDIPEGYSVSREKKERFSLILESASTNQTSMYLCASSSEGTGTREQYFGPGTRLTVT.